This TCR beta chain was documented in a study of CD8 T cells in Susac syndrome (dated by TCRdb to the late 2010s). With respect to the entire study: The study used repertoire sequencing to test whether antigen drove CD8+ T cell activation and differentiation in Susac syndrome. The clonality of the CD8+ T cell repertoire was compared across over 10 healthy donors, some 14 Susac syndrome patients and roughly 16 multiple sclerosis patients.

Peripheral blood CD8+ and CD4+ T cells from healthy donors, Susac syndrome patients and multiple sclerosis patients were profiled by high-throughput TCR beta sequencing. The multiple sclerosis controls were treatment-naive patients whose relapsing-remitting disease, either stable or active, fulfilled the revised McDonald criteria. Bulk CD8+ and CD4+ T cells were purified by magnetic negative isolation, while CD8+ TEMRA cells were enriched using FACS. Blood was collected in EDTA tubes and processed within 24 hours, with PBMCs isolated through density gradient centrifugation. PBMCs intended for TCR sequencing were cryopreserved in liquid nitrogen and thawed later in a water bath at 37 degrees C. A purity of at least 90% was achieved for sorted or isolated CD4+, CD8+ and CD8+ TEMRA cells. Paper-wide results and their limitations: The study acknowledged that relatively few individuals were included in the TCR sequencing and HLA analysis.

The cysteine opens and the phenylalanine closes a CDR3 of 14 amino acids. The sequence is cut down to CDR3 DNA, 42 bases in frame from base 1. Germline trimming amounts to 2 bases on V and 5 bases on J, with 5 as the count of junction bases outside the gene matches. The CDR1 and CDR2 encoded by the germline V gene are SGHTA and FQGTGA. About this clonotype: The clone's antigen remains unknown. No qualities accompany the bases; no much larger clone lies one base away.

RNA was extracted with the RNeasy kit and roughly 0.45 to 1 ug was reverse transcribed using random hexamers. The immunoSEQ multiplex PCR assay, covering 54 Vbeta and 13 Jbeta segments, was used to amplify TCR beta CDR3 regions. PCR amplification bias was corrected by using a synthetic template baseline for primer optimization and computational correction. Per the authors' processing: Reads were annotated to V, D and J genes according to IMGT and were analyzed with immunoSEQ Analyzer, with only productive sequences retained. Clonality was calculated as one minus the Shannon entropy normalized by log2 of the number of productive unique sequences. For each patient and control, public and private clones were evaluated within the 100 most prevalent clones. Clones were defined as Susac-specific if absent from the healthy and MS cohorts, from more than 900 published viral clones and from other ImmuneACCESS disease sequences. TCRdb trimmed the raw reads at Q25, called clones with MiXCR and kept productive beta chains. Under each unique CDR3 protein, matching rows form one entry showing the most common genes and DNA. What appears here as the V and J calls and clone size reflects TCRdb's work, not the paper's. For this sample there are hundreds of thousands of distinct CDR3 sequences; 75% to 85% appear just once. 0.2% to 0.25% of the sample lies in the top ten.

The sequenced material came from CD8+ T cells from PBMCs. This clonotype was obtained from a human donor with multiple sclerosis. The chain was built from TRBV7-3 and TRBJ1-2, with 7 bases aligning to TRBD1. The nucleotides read TGTGCCAGCAGCTTAGAGGGGGCTCCGTATGGCTACACCTTC. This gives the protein CASSLEGAPYGYTF.